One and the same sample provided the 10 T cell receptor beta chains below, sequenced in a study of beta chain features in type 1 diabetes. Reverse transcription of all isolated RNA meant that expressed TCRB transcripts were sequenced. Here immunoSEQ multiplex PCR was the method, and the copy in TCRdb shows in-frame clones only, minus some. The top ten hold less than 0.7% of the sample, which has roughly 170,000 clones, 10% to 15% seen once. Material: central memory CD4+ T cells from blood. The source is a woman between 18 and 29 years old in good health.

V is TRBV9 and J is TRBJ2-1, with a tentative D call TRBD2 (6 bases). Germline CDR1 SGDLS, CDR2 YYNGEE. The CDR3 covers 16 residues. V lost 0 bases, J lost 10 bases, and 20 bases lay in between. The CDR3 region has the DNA TGTGCCAGCAGCGTAGTGTACGGGGCTCGGGAGCGGGAGCAGTTCTTC. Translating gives CASSVVYGAREREQFF.

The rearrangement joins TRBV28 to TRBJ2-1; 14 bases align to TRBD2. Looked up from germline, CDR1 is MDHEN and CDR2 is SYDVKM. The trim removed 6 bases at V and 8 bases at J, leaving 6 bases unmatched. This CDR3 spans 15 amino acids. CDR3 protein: CASSRGTSGRDEQFF. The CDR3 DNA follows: TGTGCCAGCAGCCGCGGGACTAGCGGGAGAGATGAGCAGTTCTTC.

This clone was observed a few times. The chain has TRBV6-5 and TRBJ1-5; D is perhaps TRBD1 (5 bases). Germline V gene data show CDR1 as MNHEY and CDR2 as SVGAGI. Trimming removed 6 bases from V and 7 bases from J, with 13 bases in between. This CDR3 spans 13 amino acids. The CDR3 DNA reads TGTGCCAGCAGATCCACCCAGGGACAGCCCCAGCATTTT. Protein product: CASRSTQGQPQHF.

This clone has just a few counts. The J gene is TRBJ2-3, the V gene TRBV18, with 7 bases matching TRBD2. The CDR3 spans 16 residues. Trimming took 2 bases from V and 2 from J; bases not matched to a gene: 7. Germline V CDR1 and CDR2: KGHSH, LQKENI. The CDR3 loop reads CASSPRSGIDTDTQYF. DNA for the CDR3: TGTGCCAGCTCACCAAGGAGCGGGATAGACACAGATACGCAGTATTTT.

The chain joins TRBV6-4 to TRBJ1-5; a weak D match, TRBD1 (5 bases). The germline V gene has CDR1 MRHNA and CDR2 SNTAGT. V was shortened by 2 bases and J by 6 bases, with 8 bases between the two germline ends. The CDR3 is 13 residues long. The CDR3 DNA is TGTGCCAGCAGTGACCGCGGGACTCAGCCCCAGCATTTT. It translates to CASSDRGTQPQHF.

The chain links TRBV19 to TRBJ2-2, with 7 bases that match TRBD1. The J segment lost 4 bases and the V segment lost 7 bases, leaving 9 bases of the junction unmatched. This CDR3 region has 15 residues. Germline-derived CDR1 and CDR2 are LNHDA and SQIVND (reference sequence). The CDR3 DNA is TGTGCCAGTACCGCCCCCGGGACAGCCACCGGGGAGCTGTTTTTT. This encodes CASTAPGTATGELFF.

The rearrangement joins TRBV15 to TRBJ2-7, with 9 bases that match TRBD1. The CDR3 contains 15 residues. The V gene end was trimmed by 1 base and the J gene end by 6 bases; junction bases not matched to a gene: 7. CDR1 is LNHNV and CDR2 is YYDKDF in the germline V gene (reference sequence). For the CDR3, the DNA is TGTGCCACCAGCAGAGTCCCGGGACAGGGAAGCGAGCAGTACTTC. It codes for CATSRVPGQGSEQYF. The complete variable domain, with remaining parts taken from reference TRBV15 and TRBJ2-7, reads DAMVIQNPRYQVTQFGKPVTLSCSQTLNHNVMYWYQQKSSQAPKLLFHYYDKDFNNEADTPDNFQSRRPNTSFCFLDIRSPGLGDTAMYLCATSRVPGQGSEQYFGPGTRLTVT.

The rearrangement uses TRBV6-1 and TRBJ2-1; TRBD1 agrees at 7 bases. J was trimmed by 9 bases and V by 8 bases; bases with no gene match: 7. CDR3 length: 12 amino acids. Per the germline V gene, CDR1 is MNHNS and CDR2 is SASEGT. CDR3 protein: CASQQQGPEQFF. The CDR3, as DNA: TGTGCCAGCCAGCAACAGGGGCCTGAGCAGTTCTTC.

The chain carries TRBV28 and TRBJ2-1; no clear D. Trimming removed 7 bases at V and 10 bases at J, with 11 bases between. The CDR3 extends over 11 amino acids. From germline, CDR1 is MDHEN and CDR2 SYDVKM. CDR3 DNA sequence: TGTGCCAGCAAATGGGCGACCGAGCAGTTCTTC. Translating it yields CASKWATEQFF.

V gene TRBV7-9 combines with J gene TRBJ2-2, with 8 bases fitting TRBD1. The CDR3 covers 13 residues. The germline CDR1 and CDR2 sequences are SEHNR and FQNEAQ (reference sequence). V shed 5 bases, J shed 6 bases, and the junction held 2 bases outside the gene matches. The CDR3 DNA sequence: TGTGCCAGCAGCAGGACAGGGTCCGGGGAGCTGTTTTTT. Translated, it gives CASSRTGSGELFF.